This record concerns one TCR beta chain sequence. The entry originates in a study of cytotoxic CD8 clonotypes in ibrutinib-treated CLL. Study at large: Responses comprised about 25 partial and 2 complete; at median roughly 66 months, roughly 15 remained remitted and some twelve progressed. Response samples were obtained once patients had received a median approximately 11 months of treatment, range 6 to 36.

Depth targeted 1 in 200,000 to 1 in 1 million T cells, averaging approximately 10x coverage per clonotype. TCRdb's copy holds only in-frame clones and misses some; the assay was immunoSEQ multiplex PCR. Counted here are 30,000 to 50,000 clones, about two thirds occurring once; the ten biggest clones make up 6.5% to 8%. This CDR3 has 14 amino acids. V lost 2 bases and J lost 2, with 7 bases in between. Germline V gene lookup returns CDR1 SGHTA and CDR2 FQGNSA. The sample in question was PBMCs, obtained at disease progression, from a patient treated with ibrutinib. This sequence was found in a human donor with chronic lymphocytic leukemia. This chain uses TRBV7-2 with TRBJ1-5; D unresolved. CDR3 nucleotide sequence: TGTGCCAGCAGCTTATTCTACGGCAATCAGCCCCAGCATTTT. This translates into CASSLFYGNQPQHF.